A single sample is the source of the 14 T cell receptor beta chains below, sequenced in a study of cytotoxic CD8 clonotypes in ibrutinib-treated CLL. TCRdb's table, derived via immunoSEQ multiplex PCR, lists solely in-frame clones and lacks some. The data contain approximately 24,000 clones, approximately 67% of them singletons. The material was PBMCs, obtained at disease progression, from a patient treated with ibrutinib. These receptors were collected from a human donor with chronic lymphocytic leukemia.

The rearrangement links TRBV7-9 to TRBJ2-7; no clear D. The CDR3 runs 13 residues. V dropped 7 bases and J dropped 6 bases, with 16 bases sitting between them. Germline V gene data show CDR1 as SEHNR and CDR2 as FQNEAQ (reference sequence). CDR3 DNA: TGTGCCAGCACCACCACAGATTCACTCGAGCAGTACTTC. This translates into CASTTTDSLEQYF.

The chain links TRBV29-1 to TRBJ2-1; tentatively, D is TRBD2 (7 bases). The V gene's germline CDR1 is SQVTM and CDR2 ANQGSEA. The CDR3 contains 15 residues. Trimming took 4 bases from V and 2 from J, leaving 15 bases between them. The CDR3 DNA reads as TGCAGCGTTGGATCCGGGGGGCTAACCTACAATGAGCAGTTCTTC. Its protein product is CSVGSGGLTYNEQFF.

This chain uses TRBV5-1 with TRBJ1-1; the D is unclear. Germline V CDR1 and CDR2: SGHRS, YFSETQ. The V end was cut by 4 bases, the J end by 3 bases, with 13 bases between. There are 14 residues in the CDR3. The CDR3 sequence: CASSVNRQYTEAFF. In DNA, the CDR3 is TGCGCCAGCAGCGTTAACAGACAATACACTGAAGCTTTCTTT.

A word on this clone: A junction boundary mismatches the germline segment, possibly from a read error. The V call is TRBV4-1, the J call TRBJ1-4; D not certain. Germline values: CDR1 MGHRA, CDR2 YSYEKL. This CDR3 is built from 15 residues. The CDR3 nucleotides are TGCGCCAGCAGACAAGATAGAGGATTTAATGAAAAACTGTTTTTT. This sequence encodes CASRQDRGFNEKLFF.

The chain links TRBV5-6 to TRBJ2-5; TRBD2 matches at 8 bases. CDR1 and CDR2 (germline): SGHDT, YYEEEE. The CDR3 consists of 16 residues. J gave up 1 base and V 4 bases, and 9 bases lay outside the gene matches. The CDR3 DNA reads TGTGCCAGCAGCCCTACAAGGAGCGGGGGCCAAGAGACCCAGTACTTC. Translation: CASSPTRSGGQETQYF. The full variable domain, completed using reference TRBV5-6 and TRBJ2-5, is DAGVTQSPTHLIKTRGQQVTLRCSPKSGHDTVSWYQQALGQGPQFIFQYYEEEERQRGNFPDRFSGHQFPNYSSELNVNALLLGDSALYLCASSPTRSGGQETQYFGPGTRLLVL.

This clone showed up just a few times. This CDR3 is CASSPEPTDPYEQYF. Here the CDR3 DNA reads TGCGCCAGCAGCCCAGAACCGACAGACCCCTACGAGCAGTACTTC. The V and J genes are TRBV4-1 and TRBJ2-7, with D maybe TRBD1 (5 bases). Germline-derived CDR1 and CDR2 are MGHRA and YSYEKL. The CDR3 consists of 15 residues. Between the trimmed V and J ends, which lost 4 bases and 2 bases, there was a span of 15 bases.

The CDR3 region has the DNA TGCGCCAGCAGCCCACCAGGAGGCCTTAATGAAAAACTGTTTTTT. It specifies CASSPPGGLNEKLFF. V gene TRBV4-1 combines with J gene TRBJ1-4, with D unresolved. V was cut by 4 bases and J by 4 bases, with 13 bases left in between. The CDR3 loop spans 15 amino acids. CDR1 and CDR2 (germline): MGHRA, YSYEKL.

The chain recombines TRBV19 with TRBJ1-1, with D unclear. Germline-derived CDR1 and CDR2 are LNHDA and SQIVND (reference sequence). The V and J ends lost 3 bases and 3 bases respectively, with 8 bases between them. This CDR3 is 13 amino acids long. The CDR3 loop is CASSIPGYTEAFF. The CDR3 DNA reads TGTGCCAGTAGTATTCCGGGCTACACTGAAGCTTTCTTT.

Concerning this clone: An end of the junction differs from the germline gene, which may be a read error. This sequence joins TRBV27 and TRBJ1-1; D not certain. Germline lookup yields CDR1 MNHEY and CDR2 SMNVEV (reference sequence). This CDR3 region has 13 residues. The CDR3 is CASSTPDGFSILF. The CDR3 DNA is TGTGCCAGCAGCACTCCGGACGGGTTCAGTATACTCTTT.

This sequence joins TRBV6-1 and TRBJ2-7, with D unclear. This CDR3 has 15 amino acids. V shed 1 base and J shed 2 bases, with 12 bases lying between them. Per the germline V gene, CDR1 is MNHNS and CDR2 is SASEGT. The CDR3 protein is CASSEGLGQAYEQYF. The CDR3 coding sequence is TGTGCCAGCAGTGAAGGATTAGGTCAGGCCTACGAGCAGTACTTC.

V is TRBV19 and J is TRBJ1-4; no firm D call. The CDR3 sequence is 13 residues long. The V and J ends lost 6 bases and 3 bases respectively, with 8 bases between them. CDR1 and CDR2 from the germline V gene are LNHDA and SQIVND (reference sequence). The CDR3 spells CASRQLANEKLFF. The CDR3 bases are TGTGCCAGTAGACAGCTGGCTAATGAAAAACTGTTTTTT.

This sequence joins TRBV29-1 and TRBJ1-2; D is unresolved. This CDR3 is built from 11 residues. V lost 7 bases and J lost 4, with 10 bases in between. CDR1 is SQVTM and CDR2 is ANQGSEA in the germline V gene. CDR3 loop: CSARVSYGYTF. Here the CDR3 DNA reads TGCAGCGCCCGGGTTTCCTATGGCTACACCTTC. The full variable domain, with the rest looked up from reference TRBV29-1 and TRBJ1-2, is SAVISQKPSRDICQRGTSLTIQCQVDSQVTMMFWYRQQPGQSLTLIATANQGSEATYESGFVIDKFPISRPNLTFSTLTVSNMSPEDSSIYLCSARVSYGYTFGSGTRLTVV.

This clone was detected ten times or more. V gene TRBV9 combines with J gene TRBJ2-7; maybe TRBD2 (6 bases). CDR1 SGDLS and CDR2 YYNGEE come from the germline V gene. This CDR3 region has 13 residues. The V gene lost 1 base and the J gene lost 2 bases, with 7 bases spanning the gap. The CDR3 protein is CASSVTGAYEQYF. CDR3 bases: TGTGCCAGCAGCGTAACGGGGGCCTACGAGCAGTACTTC.

The rearrangement uses TRBV6-5 and TRBJ2-3; TRBD2 matches at 8 bases. The V gene end was trimmed by 0 bases and the J gene end by 6 bases; junction bases not matched to a gene: 5. This CDR3 is built from 15 residues. CDR1 MNHEY and CDR2 SVGAGI come from the germline V gene. CDR3 nucleotide sequence: TGTGCCAGCAGTTACTCCGAGCGGGGGCAGGATACGCAGTATTTT. It codes for CASSYSERGQDTQYF.